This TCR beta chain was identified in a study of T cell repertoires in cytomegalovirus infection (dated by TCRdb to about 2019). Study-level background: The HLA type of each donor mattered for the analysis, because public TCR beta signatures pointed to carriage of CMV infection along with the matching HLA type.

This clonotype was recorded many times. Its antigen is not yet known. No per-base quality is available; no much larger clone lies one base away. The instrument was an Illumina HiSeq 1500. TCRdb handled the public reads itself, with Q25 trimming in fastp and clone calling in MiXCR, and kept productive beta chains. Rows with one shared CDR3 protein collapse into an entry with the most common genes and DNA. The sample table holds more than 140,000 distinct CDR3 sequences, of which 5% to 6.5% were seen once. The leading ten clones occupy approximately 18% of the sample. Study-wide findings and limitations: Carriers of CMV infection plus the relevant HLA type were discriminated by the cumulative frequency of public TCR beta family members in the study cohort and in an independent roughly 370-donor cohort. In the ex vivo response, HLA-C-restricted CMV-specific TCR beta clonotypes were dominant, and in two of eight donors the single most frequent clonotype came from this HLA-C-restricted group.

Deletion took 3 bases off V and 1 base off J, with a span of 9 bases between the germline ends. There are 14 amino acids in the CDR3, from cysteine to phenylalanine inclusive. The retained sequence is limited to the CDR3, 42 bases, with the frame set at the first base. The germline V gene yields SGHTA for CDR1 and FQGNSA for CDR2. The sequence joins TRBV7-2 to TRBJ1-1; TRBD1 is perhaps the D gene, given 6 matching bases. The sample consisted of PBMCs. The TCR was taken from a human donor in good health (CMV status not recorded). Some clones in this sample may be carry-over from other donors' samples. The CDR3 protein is CASSFGTTNTEAFF. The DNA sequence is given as TGTGCCAGCAGCTTCGGGACAACGAACACTGAAGCTTTCTTT.